This T cell receptor (beta chain) emerged from a study of cytomegalovirus exposure and HLA in healthy donors. Study-level points and caveats: Apparent HLA restriction characterized most CMV-associated TCR beta chains in a later analysis.

In the PCR, 60 Vbeta and 13 Jbeta primers were used. Profiling relied on immunoSEQ multiplex PCR, and the TCRdb table lists in-frame clones only, not all of them. The sample has 95,000 to 150,000 clones, 81% seen once. The CDR3 loop spans 15 amino acids. J was trimmed by 2 bases and V by 3 bases; bases with no gene match: 2. Germline V gene sequence: CDR1 KGHSH, CDR2 LQKENI. To note about this clone: Antigen: not known.

This receptor was obtained from a man aged 18 to 29 in good health and CMV-seropositive. Sequencing was carried out using PBMCs. This chain links TRBV18 with TRBJ2-2; 8 nucleotides agree with TRBD1. CDR3 loop: CASSPTGDNTGELFF. The DNA of the CDR3 is TGTGCCAGCTCACCGACAGGGGATAACACCGGGGAGCTGTTTTTT. Combining the CDR3 with reference TRBV18 and TRBJ2-2 gives the whole variable domain NAGVMQNPRHLVRRRGQEARLRCSPMKGHSHVYWYRQLPEEGLKFMVYLQKENIIDESGMPKERFSAEFPKEGPSILRIQQVVRGDSAAYFCASSPTGDNTGELFFGEGSRLTVL.